This TCR beta chain was sequenced for a study of blood T cells in healthy people across ages. General study results and limits: No one knew whether donors had CMV, which possibly confounded expanded clonotype changes.

PCR was performed a second time for roughly 7 to 12 cycles using a sample-barcoded 5' primer and a J-beta primer mix. TCRdb itself ran the 5' RACE reads through MiXCR, one entry per CDR3 protein. This table has over 450,000 distinct CDR3 sequences, less than 25% appearing once. Turning to this clonotype: Its specificity is not known.

The CDR3 contains 14 residues. Trimming removed 10 bases from V and 1 base from J, with 14 bases in between. Germline V gene sequence: CDR1 SGHTA, CDR2 FQGNSA. These data also featured in a second study, about T cells of mothers and their children. As that study records: Some 3 million TCR beta reads per child versus over 9.5 million per mother. Related mother-child pairs shared slightly more overlap than unrelated pairs, but the difference was non-significant.

The chain combines TRBV7-2 with TRBJ2-1, with D unclear. Material for sequencing was blood. The source of this sequence is a boy aged 5 to 17 in good health. CDR3 DNA sequence: TGTGCCACTACTAAGGACGGGTCCTACAATGAGCAGTTCTTC. Protein: CATTKDGSYNEQFF.